This is a list of T cell receptor beta chains from one sample in a study of Graves' ophthalmopathy and Graves' hyperthyroidism. TCRdb passed the multiplex PCR reads through MiXCR, listing each CDR3 protein once. Here the sample spans fewer than 350,000 distinct CDR3 sequences, roughly a sixth being singletons. Input material: peripheral blood. The receptor set was obtained from an adult man with Graves' ophthalmopathy. The CDR3 runs from the conserved cysteine through the conserved F or W. Fields, in order: CDR3 length, clone size, V gene, J gene, D gene, CDR3 DNA, CDR3 protein. A D gene is named only where the DNA matches it firmly. Clone size is given for some rows only: seen once, a few or many times, or a class if the clone is expanded.

>13|NA|TRBV27|TRBJ2-5|NA
TGTGCCAGCAGTTCCAGGCACGGGGAGACCCAGTACTTC
CASSSRHGETQYF
>12|many|TRBV20-1|TRBJ2-7|TRBD2
TGCAGTGGAAGCGGGGCCAACTACGAGCAGTACTTC
CSGSGANYEQYF
>14|many|TRBV20-1|TRBJ2-7|NA
TGCAGTGCTAGCTCTGAGGCCAGGCTCCACGAGCAGTACTTC
CSASSEARLHEQYF
>14|many|TRBV5-1|TRBJ1-2|TRBD1
TGCGCCAGCAGAATATCTGACAGGGGGTACGGCTACACCTTC
CASRISDRGYGYTF
>13|NA|TRBV28|TRBJ1-6|TRBD1
TGTGGCAGCGGACAGGGCAAAACTTTACCCCTCCACTTT
CGSGQGKTLPLHF
>11|many|TRBV5-1|TRBJ1-2|NA
TGCGCCAGCAGCTGGGAGGGAGGCTACACCTTC
CASSWEGGYTF
>15|many|TRBV7-9|TRBJ2-5|NA
TGTGCCAGCAGCCCCGCCGGCGCGAATCAAGAGACCCAGTACTTC
CASSPAGANQETQYF
>17|many|TRBV28|TRBJ2-2|TRBD2
TGTGCCAGCAGTTACCCCCTCGGGACTAGCGTATCCGGGGAGCTGTTTTTT
CASSYPLGTSVSGELFF
>17|NA|TRBV20-1|TRBJ2-7|TRBD2
TGCAGTGCTAGAGATTATAGGACTAGCGGGAGTTGGGGCGAGCAGTACTTC
CSARDYRTSGSWGEQYF
>16|many|TRBV24-1|TRBJ2-7|NA
TGTGCCACCAGTGATTTGCTCCGGGACACCTACTACGAGCAGTACTTC
CATSDLLRDTYYEQYF
>15|NA|TRBV6-1|TRBJ1-2|NA
TGTGCCAGCAGTGAAAGTCAGGGGCCGCTACATGGCTACACCTTC
CASSESQGPLHGYTF
>13|many|TRBV6-1|TRBJ1-1|TRBD1
TGTGCCAGCGGTAAGCCAGGGGGGACTGAAGCTTTCTTT
CASGKPGGTEAFF
>13|many|TRBV6-6|TRBJ1-2|TRBD1
TGTGCCAGCATCGTTGACAGGGGGTATGGCTACACCTTC
CASIVDRGYGYTF
>17|many|TRBV7-3|TRBJ1-1|TRBD1
TGTGCCAGCAGCTTAACTAAACAGGGGCGGCTGAACACTGAAGCTTTCTTT
CASSLTKQGRLNTEAFF
>17|many|TRBV4-3|TRBJ2-5|NA
TGCGCCAGCAGCCAAGACCTGCCAGGGCAAGGGTCAGAGACCCAGTACTTC
CASSQDLPGQGSETQYF
>15|NA|TRBV3-1|TRBJ1-2|NA
TGTGCCAGCAGCTGGAAGGGAACTCCAAACTATGGCTACACCTTC
CASSWKGTPNYGYTF
>17|many|TRBV11-2|TRBJ2-5|TRBD2
TGTGCCAGCAGCTTAGTTGGGCGGGGGGCGTTGGCAGAGACCCAGTACTTC
CASSLVGRGALAETQYF
>13|many|TRBV5-5|TRBJ1-2|NA
TGTGCCAGCAGCCAGGTGTCAGGTTATGGCTACACCTTC
CASSQVSGYGYTF
>15|many|TRBV7-2|TRBJ2-7|TRBD2
TGTGCCAGCAGCTTTTTGGCGGGGGGGCGAAGCGAGCAGTACTTC
CASSFLAGGRSEQYF
>16|many|TRBV12-3/TRBV12-4|TRBJ2-2|TRBD2
TGTGCCAGCAGTTTAGTTTTAGCGGGAGTCCCCGGGGAGCTGTTTTTT
CASSLVLAGVPGELFF
>16|many|TRBV12-3/TRBV12-4|TRBJ2-3|NA
TGTGCCAGCAGCCCGAGGGGGGGGGGTAAGCGAGATACGCAGTATTTT
CASSPRGGGKRDTQYF
>16|many|TRBV20-1|TRBJ1-6|NA
TGCAGTGCTAGAGATCCTTTCGGCGGTACCAATTCACCCCTCCACTTT
CSARDPFGGTNSPLHF
>14|many|TRBV6-5|TRBJ2-7|TRBD1
TGTGCCACCCAGCCACAGGGGAACTCCTACGAGCAGTACTTC
CATQPQGNSYEQYF
>15|many|TRBV6-1|TRBJ1-6|NA
TGTGCCAGCAGTGGGCCGCGGGGTCTTAATTCACCCCTCCACTTT
CASSGPRGLNSPLHF
>14|many|TRBV6-1|TRBJ2-7|NA
TGTGCCAGCAGGGAAACAGGACTTGACTACGAGCAGTACTTC
CASRETGLDYEQYF
>15|NA|TRBV7-9|TRBJ2-5|TRBD1
TGCGCCAGCAGCGCGGGACAGGGGCTGAGGGAGACCCAGTACTTC
CASSAGQGLRETQYF
>14|many|TRBV6-5|TRBJ1-2|NA
TGTGCCAGCAGTTACCTGGGGGTGGGCTATGGCTACACCTTC
CASSYLGVGYGYTF
>18|NA|TRBV6-1|TRBJ1-5|NA
TGTGCCAGCAGTGAAGATGTGTATCCCCCCGGGGGCAATCAGCCCCAGCATTTT
CASSEDVYPPGGNQPQHF
>20|many|TRBV19|TRBJ2-5|TRBD2
TGTGCCAGTAGTCCCCGGGGCGGGGAGGAATTACGGGGGGACCAAGAGACCCAGTACTTC
CASSPRGGEELRGDQETQYF